This TCR beta chain originates from a study of identical twins. Overall study findings and caveats: Twins' excess sharing was less marked for out-of-frame beta sequences.

There are a few counts of this clonotype. The antigen is unknown. MiXCR, run by TCRdb on the 5' RACE reads, gives a single entry per CDR3 protein. The table has around 220,000 distinct CDR3 sequences, roughly 10% seen once. V gave up 0 bases and J gave up 4 bases, with 17 bases separating them. The length of the CDR3 is 17 residues. Per germline, CDR1 LGHNA and CDR2 YSLEER. The rearrangement uses TRBV4-3 and TRBJ2-3; D is unclear. The sequencing sample was made of memory T cells sorted from blood. The clonotype comes from a man aged 50 or older in good health. Written as DNA, the CDR3 is TGCGCCAGCAGCCAAGAGGCCGCCAGCACAGTCCCAGATACGCAGTATTTT. Its translation: CASSQEAASTVPDTQYF.